Below, one T cell receptor (beta chain) is given with its context. What it recognizes is unknown. This entry comes from a study of brain T cells in children with intractable seizures. Overall study results and limits: HCMV serostatus was not known, and viral specificity came from CDR3 similarity only. Pre- and post-surgery blood differed in depth, so pre-surgery absences may be undersampling.

The assay was immunoSEQ multiplex PCR, and TCRdb's table has in-frame clones only and misses some. The sample has 340,000 or so clones, over 85% seen once; the top ten hold about 5.8%. Unmatched junction bases numbered 8, after V lost 0 bases and J lost 7 bases. This CDR3 has 15 residues. CDR1 is MNHNS and CDR2 is SASEGT in the germline V gene. Stated time point: blood from clinic visit 5 months post-surgery; TSC patient then seizure free. The sequenced cases were selected for having the highest brain T cell transcript signatures. Patients received at least one anti-epileptic drug before surgery. The J gene is TRBJ2-7, the V gene TRBV6-1; 8 bases line up with TRBD1. The clonotype comes from a boy under three years old with tuberous sclerosis and intractable seizures. Sequencing was performed on peripheral blood, taken 5 to 6 months after surgery. The CDR3 region has the DNA TGTGCCAGCAGTGAAGCGCCGGGACAGGCAAAAGAGCAGTACTTC. Amino acid sequence: CASSEAPGQAKEQYF.